One and the same sample provided the 19 T cell receptor beta chains below, sequenced in a study of blood T cell repertoires in COVID-19. This table comes from immunoSEQ multiplex PCR, and its TCRdb copy is limited to in-frame clones, with some not included. Among a few hundred thousand clones, around 84% were seen once, and the ten largest hold nearly 20%. Input material: peripheral blood. Receptor source: a man aged 30 to 39 with active or convalescent COVID-19.

The J gene is TRBJ1-1, the V gene TRBV30; TRBD1 might be the D (6 bases). This CDR3 spans 14 amino acids. Trimming left V 4 bases short and J 0 bases short, with 12 bases between. Germline CDR1 and CDR2: GTSNPN and SVGIG (reference sequence). Written as DNA, the CDR3 is TGTGCCTGGAAACCTCCAGGGGTGAACACTGAAGCTTTCTTT. The encoded protein is CAWKPPGVNTEAFF.

V usage is TRBV5-6 and J usage is TRBJ1-2, with a tentative D call TRBD1 (5 bases). V gave up 5 bases and J gave up 3 bases, with 8 bases separating them. From germline, CDR1 is SGHDT and CDR2 YYEEEE. CDR3 size: 12 residues. CDR3 bases: TGTGCCAGCAGACAGGAGCACTATGGCTACACCTTC. Its protein product is CASRQEHYGYTF. The variable domain in full, completed from reference TRBV5-6 and TRBJ1-2, reads DAGVTQSPTHLIKTRGQQVTLRCSPKSGHDTVSWYQQALGQGPQFIFQYYEEEERQRGNFPDRFSGHQFPNYSSELNVNALLLGDSALYLCASRQEHYGYTFGSGTRLTVV.

The chain links TRBV6-5 to TRBJ2-3; no firm D call. Germline CDR1 and CDR2: MNHEY and SVGAGI. The V gene lost 7 bases and the J gene lost 0 bases, with 8 bases spanning the gap. The CDR3 consists of 13 residues. CDR3 residues: CASTPTSTDTQYF. In DNA form, the CDR3 reads TGTGCCAGCACCCCGACTAGCACAGATACGCAGTATTTT.

CDR3 region: CAAGVVFGELFF. Here the CDR3 DNA reads TGTGCGGCGGGGGTAGTTTTCGGGGAGCTGTTTTTT. The chain recombines TRBV28 with TRBJ2-2, with 7 bases fitting TRBD2. The CDR3 sequence is 12 residues long. The germline CDR1 and CDR2 sequences are MDHEN and SYDVKM. The variable domain in full, completed from reference TRBV28 and TRBJ2-2, reads DVKVTQSSRYLVKRTGEKVFLECVQDMDHENMFWYRQDPGLGLRLIYFSYDVKMKEKGDIPEGYSVSREKKERFSLILESASTNQTSMYLCAAGVVFGELFFGEGSRLTVL.

The chain recombines TRBV30 with TRBJ1-1; D not certain. There are 12 residues in the CDR3. V gave up 8 bases and J gave up 1 base, with 11 bases separating them. Germline CDR1 GTSNPN, CDR2 SVGIG (reference sequence). The CDR3 DNA reads as TGTGCCAGTGGGCAACCGAACACTGAAGCTTTCTTT. It encodes CASGQPNTEAFF.

The V call is TRBV27, the J call TRBJ2-7; 8 nucleotides line up with TRBD2. The V segment lost 6 bases and the J segment 4 bases; nucleotides outside the gene matches: 11. Germline values: CDR1 MNHEY, CDR2 SMNVEV (reference sequence). There are 15 residues in the CDR3. The CDR3 sequence is CASRPHGGALYEQYF. Here the CDR3 DNA reads TGTGCCAGCAGGCCCCACGGGGGGGCCCTGTACGAGCAGTACTTC.

This chain uses TRBV30 with TRBJ2-7; perhaps TRBD2 as D (5 bases). The CDR3 runs to 12 residues. The V end was cut by 7 bases, the J end by 2 bases, with 12 bases between. Germline CDR1 and CDR2: GTSNPN and SVGIG (reference sequence). The CDR3 DNA reads TGTGCCTATGGAGGAGGCCCCTACGAGCAGTACTTC. It yields the protein CAYGGGPYEQYF. Full variable domain (remainder filled in from reference TRBV30 and TRBJ2-7): SQTIHQWPATLVQPVGSPLSLECTVEGTSNPNLYWYRQAAGRGLQLLFYSVGIGQISSEVPQNLSASRPQDRQFILSSKKLLLSDSGFYLCAYGGGPYEQYFGPGTRLTVT.

This clone was seen just once. CDR3 residues: CASSADRVNFYGQPQHF. CDR3 nucleotides: TGTGCCAGCAGTGCAGACAGGGTAAATTTTTATGGTCAGCCCCAGCATTTT. The V call is TRBV6-1, the J call TRBJ1-5, with TRBD1 identical over 7 bases. The CDR3 length is 17 residues. The germline gives CDR1 MNHNS, CDR2 SASEGT. The V and J ends lost 4 bases and 6 bases, in that order; junction bases with no gene match: 15.

This clone was counted a single time. This chain connects TRBV19 to TRBJ2-1; 10 bases are a match to TRBD2. The V segment lost 10 bases and the J segment 9 bases; nucleotides outside the gene matches: 21. The CDR3 sequence is 17 residues long. CDR1 and CDR2 from the germline V gene are LNHDA and SQIVND (reference sequence). DNA of the CDR3: TGTGCCACCACCCACACCTCGGCTAGCGGGAGATGGATTGAGCAGTTCTTC. Its protein product is CATTHTSASGRWIEQFF.

The genes are TRBV19 and TRBJ2-6, with a tentative D call TRBD1 (6 bases). Per germline, CDR1 LNHDA and CDR2 SQIVND (reference sequence). The CDR3 loop spans 17 amino acids. Trimming pared 9 bases from V and 0 bases from J, leaving 18 bases between. The CDR3 nucleotides read TGTGCCAGCGAGGCCCAGGGGATAGACTCTGGGGCCAACGTCCTGACTTTC. This gives the protein CASEAQGIDSGANVLTF.

The genes are TRBV18 and TRBJ1-4, with D tentatively TRBD1 (6 bases). Germline assignment: CDR1 KGHSH and CDR2 LQKENI. The V end was cut by 2 bases, the J end by 2 bases, with 6 bases between. This CDR3 spans 14 amino acids. CDR3 DNA: TGTGCCAGCTCACCAGGACAGACTAATGAAAAACTGTTTTTT. Translating gives CASSPGQTNEKLFF.

The genes are TRBV27 and TRBJ1-4; D may be TRBD1 (6 bases). The CDR3 loop spans 14 amino acids. Germline assignment: CDR1 MNHEY and CDR2 SMNVEV (reference sequence). V was cut by 4 bases and J by 4 bases, with 10 bases left in between. CDR3 sequence (DNA): TGTGCCAGCAGTTACAGGGACCGTAATGAAAAACTGTTTTTT. Translation gives CASSYRDRNEKLFF. The entire variable domain, with the rest obtained from reference TRBV27 and TRBJ1-4, is as follows: EAQVTQNPRYLITVTGKKLTVTCSQNMNHEYMSWYRQDPGLGLRQIYYSMNVEVTDKGDVPEGYKVSRKEKRNFPLILESPSPNQTSLYFCASSYRDRNEKLFFGSGTQLSVL.

The chain carries TRBV2 and TRBJ2-2; D possibly corresponds to TRBD2 (5 bases). The CDR3 spans 14 residues. CDR1 is SNHLY and CDR2 is FYNNEI in the germline V gene. Trimming stripped 3 bases from V and 7 bases from J, with 12 bases between. DNA of the CDR3: TGTGCCAGCAGTGAGCATCATGGAGGCGGGGAGCTGTTTTTT. Translated: CASSEHHGGGELFF.

This chain uses TRBV5-1 with TRBJ2-4, with TRBD2 matching over 14 bases. This CDR3 is built from 18 residues. Germline loops: CDR1 SGHRS, CDR2 YFSETQ. J was trimmed by 2 bases and V by 8 bases; bases with no gene match: 12. CDR3 in DNA: TGCGCCAGTGCTTCCGGGACTAGCGGGAGAGACACCAAAAACATTCAGTACTTC. Its protein product is CASASGTSGRDTKNIQYF.

The chain is built from TRBV21-1 and TRBJ2-5; TRBD2 was called by the table and not checked on the DNA. TRBV21-1 corresponds to a pseudogene. The CDR3 covers 18 residues. The CDR3 nucleotides are TGTGCCAGCAGCAAAGAATACTTCGTAGGACTAGCGGAAGAGACCCAGTACTTC. Encoded protein: CASSKEYFVGLAEETQYF.

This clone was observed a handful of times. The chain carries TRBV5-1 and TRBJ1-3, with D possibly matching TRBD1 (5 bases). Germline V gives CDR1 SGHRS, CDR2 YFSETQ. The CDR3 has 15 residues. Trimming removed 0 bases at V and 1 base at J, with 8 bases between. CDR3 DNA: TGCGCCAGCAGCTTGGAATCAGGGTCTGGAAACACCATATATTTT. Protein sequence: CASSLESGSGNTIYF.

The rearrangement uses TRBV11-3 and TRBJ2-1, with D maybe TRBD1 (6 bases). V dropped 5 bases and J dropped 10 bases, with 12 bases sitting between them. The V gene's germline CDR1 is SGHNT and CDR2 YENEEA. This CDR3 has 12 amino acids. CDR3 sequence: CASSHREGEQFF. Written as DNA, the CDR3 is TGTGCCAGCAGCCACAGGGAAGGAGAGCAGTTCTTC. The variable domain in full, with the rest retrieved from reference TRBV11-3 and TRBJ2-1, is EAGVVQSPRYKIIEKKQPVAFWCNPISGHNTLYWYLQNLGQGPELLIRYENEEAVDDSQLPKDRFSAERLKGVDSTLKIQPAELGDSAVYLCASSHREGEQFFGPGTRLTVL.

The CDR3 bases are TGTGCCAGCGGCAGAGAGACCCAGTACTTC. This codes for CASGRETQYF. The V gene is TRBV28, the J gene TRBJ2-5; D is ambiguous. This CDR3 spans 10 amino acids. Germline V lookup: CDR1 MDHEN, CDR2 SYDVKM. Trimming left V 8 bases short and J 4 bases short, with 5 bases between.

V is TRBV7-9 and J is TRBJ2-7; 8 nucleotides match TRBD1. V lost 4 bases and J lost 4; bases outside the gene matches: 12. This CDR3 is built from 16 residues. CDR1 and CDR2 from the germline V gene are SEHNR and FQNEAQ (reference sequence). CDR3 in DNA: TGTGCCAGCAGCTCCACCAACGGGAGACAGGGGTACGAGCAGTACTTC. Encoded protein: CASSSTNGRQGYEQYF.